This is a list of T cell receptor beta chains from one sample in a study of graft-versus-host responses after intestinal transplantation. The repertoire was sequenced with immunoSEQ multiplex PCR; TCRdb's copy has only in-frame clones and lacks some. The sample has 80,000 or so clones, 92% seen once; the top ten hold 0.55% to 0.75%. Sequenced here: PBMCs, sampled 98 days after intestinal transplantation. The receptors here all came from a human patient who received an intestinal transplant, so some T cells may come from the graft donor. Each CDR3 is given with its conserved first and last residue. A D gene is named only where the DNA matches it firmly. Only part of the rows carry a size: once, few, many, or a class if the clone is expanded.

J gene: TRBJ1-2; clone size: -; D gene: TRBD1; V gene: TRBV27; CDR3 DNA: TGTGCCAGCAAATCGACAGGGGGCGATGATGGCTACACCTTC; CDR3 protein: CASKSTGGDDGYTF
J gene: TRBJ2-2; clone size: -; D gene: -; V gene: TRBV27; CDR3 DNA: TGTGCCAGCAGAGGAGGAGACACCGGGGAGCTGTTTTTT; CDR3 protein: CASRGGDTGELFF
J gene: TRBJ2-1; clone size: -; D gene: TRBD2; V gene: TRBV28; CDR3 DNA: TGTGCCAGCAGTCCACGACTAGGGACTAGCGGGAGGAGTTACAATGAGCAGTTCTTC; CDR3 protein: CASSPRLGTSGRSYNEQFF
J gene: TRBJ2-1; clone size: -; D gene: TRBD1; V gene: TRBV5-1; CDR3 DNA: TGCGCCAGCAGGGGACAGGGGGTTTACAATGAGCAGTTCTTC; CDR3 protein: CASRGQGVYNEQFF
J gene: TRBJ2-5; clone size: once; D gene: TRBD2; V gene: TRBV4-2; CDR3 DNA: TGTGCCAGCAGCCAGGGGTTTAGCGGGCAAGAGACCCAGTACTTC; CDR3 protein: CASSQGFSGQETQYF
J gene: TRBJ2-2; clone size: -; D gene: -; V gene: TRBV5-1; CDR3 DNA: TGCGCCAGCAGCTTGAGGGACTTCAACACCGGGGAGCTGTTTTTT; CDR3 protein: CASSLRDFNTGELFF
J gene: TRBJ1-3; clone size: once; D gene: -; V gene: TRBV10-3; CDR3 DNA: TGTGCCAGCACTTTCGGAAACACCATATATTTT; CDR3 protein: CASTFGNTIYF
J gene: TRBJ2-7; clone size: -; D gene: TRBD1; V gene: TRBV7-6; CDR3 DNA: TGTGCCAGCAGCTTAGGGGTTGGGGGACAGGGGGGCCCTCTCGACTACGAGCAGTACTTC; CDR3 protein: CASSLGVGGQGGPLDYEQYF
J gene: TRBJ2-7; clone size: -; D gene: -; V gene: TRBV7-2; CDR3 DNA: TGTGCCAGCAGCTTCCTTAGCTACGAGCAGTACTTC; CDR3 protein: CASSFLSYEQYF
J gene: TRBJ1-4; clone size: -; D gene: -; V gene: TRBV2; CDR3 DNA: TGTGCCAGCACCGACGGTCGGACACCTGAAAAACTGTTTTTT; CDR3 protein: CASTDGRTPEKLFF
J gene: TRBJ2-4; clone size: -; D gene: -; V gene: TRBV7-9; CDR3 DNA: TGTGCCAGCAGCTTATGGAACCAGTGGGACAAGAAAAACATTCAGTACTTC; CDR3 protein: CASSLWNQWDKKNIQYF
J gene: TRBJ2-7; clone size: -; D gene: TRBD1; V gene: TRBV4-2; CDR3 DNA: TGTGCCAGCAGCCAAGAGGACAGGGCCTCCTACGAGCAGTACTTC; CDR3 protein: CASSQEDRASYEQYF
J gene: TRBJ2-7; clone size: -; D gene: -; V gene: TRBV7-8; CDR3 DNA: TGTGCCAGCAGCTTAGTAGGATACGAGCAGTACTTC; CDR3 protein: CASSLVGYEQYF
J gene: TRBJ2-1; clone size: -; D gene: -; V gene: TRBV4-1; CDR3 DNA: TGCGCCAGCAGCCAAGTAACAGCGGCTAATGAGCAGTTCTTC; CDR3 protein: CASSQVTAANEQFF
J gene: TRBJ2-2; clone size: once; D gene: -; V gene: TRBV5-1; CDR3 DNA: TGCGCCAGCAGCTTGGGGCTGAGGGCTGACACCGGGGAGCTGTTTTTT; CDR3 protein: CASSLGLRADTGELFF
J gene: TRBJ1-1; clone size: -; D gene: TRBD1; V gene: TRBV27; CDR3 DNA: TGTGCCAGCAGTTCTGCCTACAGGGGGAACACTGAAGCTTTCTTT; CDR3 protein: CASSSAYRGNTEAFF
J gene: TRBJ1-4; clone size: -; D gene: -; V gene: TRBV10-3; CDR3 DNA: TGTGCCATCAGTGAGACAGGGATTAATGAAAAACTGTTTTTT; CDR3 protein: CAISETGINEKLFF
J gene: TRBJ2-7; clone size: -; D gene: TRBD1; V gene: TRBV27; CDR3 DNA: TGTGCCAGCAGTCCCCGGACAGGGGGGTGGGAGCAGTACTTC; CDR3 protein: CASSPRTGGWEQYF
J gene: TRBJ1-6; clone size: -; D gene: TRBD1; V gene: TRBV9; CDR3 DNA: TGTGCCAGCAGCGTAGAGGGACAGGGTAATTCACCCCTCCACTTT; CDR3 protein: CASSVEGQGNSPLHF
J gene: TRBJ2-7; clone size: once; D gene: -; V gene: TRBV25-1; CDR3 DNA: TGTGCCAGCAGTGAATACGGCAGTAGCTCCTACGAGCAGTACTTC; CDR3 protein: CASSEYGSSSYEQYF
J gene: TRBJ1-2; clone size: -; D gene: -; V gene: TRBV6-1; CDR3 DNA: TGTGCCAGCAGTGAAGGGACAACTAACTATGGCTACACCTTC; CDR3 protein: CASSEGTTNYGYTF
J gene: TRBJ2-3; clone size: -; D gene: -; V gene: TRBV5-4; CDR3 DNA: TGTGCCAGCAGCTTCGGGGGCGACACAGATACGCAGTATTTT; CDR3 protein: CASSFGGDTDTQYF
J gene: TRBJ2-3; clone size: -; D gene: TRBD2; V gene: TRBV30; CDR3 DNA: TGTGCCTGTGGGGGGCTAGCGGGCCGCACAGATACGCAGTATTTT; CDR3 protein: CACGGLAGRTDTQYF
J gene: TRBJ2-3; clone size: -; D gene: -; V gene: TRBV7-9; CDR3 DNA: TGTGCCAGCCGCCAAACAGATACGCAGTATTTT; CDR3 protein: CASRQTDTQYF
J gene: TRBJ2-7; clone size: once; D gene: TRBD2; V gene: TRBV27; CDR3 DNA: TGTGCCAGCAGTTTAGGGCGGGAGGGCCCGGGAGAGCAGTACTTC; CDR3 protein: CASSLGREGPGEQYF
J gene: TRBJ1-2; clone size: -; D gene: TRBD1; V gene: TRBV28; CDR3 DNA: TGTGCCAGCAGCTCCCGGGACAGGGCAGGTGGCTACACCTTC; CDR3 protein: CASSSRDRAGGYTF
J gene: TRBJ1-1; clone size: few; D gene: -; V gene: TRBV2; CDR3 DNA: TGTGCCAGCAGTGAGGTGAGGGGCATGAACACTGAAGCTTTCTTT; CDR3 protein: CASSEVRGMNTEAFF
J gene: TRBJ1-1; clone size: -; D gene: -; V gene: TRBV27; CDR3 DNA: TGTGCCAGCAGTTTACCGGGGAGGACTGAAGCTTTCTTT; CDR3 protein: CASSLPGRTEAFF
J gene: TRBJ2-2; clone size: few; D gene: TRBD2; V gene: TRBV6-5; CDR3 DNA: TGTGCCAGCGGGCCCGCGGGGGTCTCCAGCGGGGAGCTGTTTTTT; CDR3 protein: CASGPAGVSSGELFF
J gene: TRBJ2-6; clone size: -; D gene: -; V gene: TRBV23-1; CDR3 DNA: TGCGCCAGCTTCAGGGTTTCCGGGGCCAACGTCCTGACTTTC; CDR3 protein: CASFRVSGANVLTF
J gene: TRBJ1-4; clone size: once; D gene: -; V gene: TRBV15; CDR3 DNA: TGTGCCACCAGCAGAGACCGGCGGACAGCCCTACTTGAAAAACTGTTTTTT; CDR3 protein: CATSRDRRTALLEKLFF
J gene: TRBJ2-7; clone size: -; D gene: -; V gene: TRBV2; CDR3 DNA: TGTGCCAGCAGTGAAGTGTACTACGAGCAGTACTTC; CDR3 protein: CASSEVYYEQYF
J gene: TRBJ2-3; clone size: -; D gene: -; V gene: TRBV6-5; CDR3 DNA: TGTGCCAGCAGTCACCCACGGATGATGGCAGATACGCAGTATTTT; CDR3 protein: CASSHPRMMADTQYF
J gene: TRBJ2-1; clone size: -; D gene: TRBD2; V gene: TRBV28; CDR3 DNA: TGTGCCAGCAGTTTTCACGGGAGGGGAAGGTACAATGAGCAGTTCTTC; CDR3 protein: CASSFHGRGRYNEQFF
J gene: TRBJ2-7; clone size: -; D gene: -; V gene: TRBV6-5; CDR3 DNA: TGTGCCAGCAGCGGGGGCCCCAGCTCCTACGAGCAGTACTTC; CDR3 protein: CASSGGPSSYEQYF
J gene: TRBJ2-1; clone size: -; D gene: TRBD2; V gene: TRBV9; CDR3 DNA: TGTGCCAGCAGCGTATCGGGACTAGCGGGAGGGCCACCCTACAATGAGCAGTTCTTC; CDR3 protein: CASSVSGLAGGPPYNEQFF
J gene: TRBJ2-2; clone size: -; D gene: TRBD1; V gene: TRBV5-4; CDR3 DNA: TGTGCCAGCAGTACTCCGGGACAGGTTAACACCGGGGAGCTGTTTTTT; CDR3 protein: CASSTPGQVNTGELFF
J gene: TRBJ1-3; clone size: -; D gene: -; V gene: TRBV27; CDR3 DNA: TGTGCCAGCAGTGACAGCGAGTCTGGAAACACCATATATTTT; CDR3 protein: CASSDSESGNTIYF
J gene: TRBJ2-5; clone size: -; D gene: TRBD2; V gene: TRBV27; CDR3 DNA: TGTGCCAGCAGTCGACTAGCGGGAGTGGGAGAGACCCAGTACTTC; CDR3 protein: CASSRLAGVGETQYF
J gene: TRBJ2-1; clone size: -; D gene: -; V gene: TRBV15; CDR3 DNA: TGTGCCACCAGCAGAGTCAGGGGGGGTTCCTACAATGAGCAGTTCTTC; CDR3 protein: CATSRVRGGSYNEQFF
J gene: TRBJ1-5; clone size: -; D gene: -; V gene: TRBV19; CDR3 DNA: TGTGCCAGTAGTAAGGTGGGGGGGCTCAACAATCAGCCCCAGCATTTT; CDR3 protein: CASSKVGGLNNQPQHF
J gene: TRBJ1-5; clone size: -; D gene: TRBD1; V gene: TRBV15; CDR3 DNA: TGTGCCACCAGCACCTACAGGGGGTATCAGCCCCAGCATTTT; CDR3 protein: CATSTYRGYQPQHF
J gene: TRBJ1-3; clone size: -; D gene: -; V gene: TRBV1; CDR3 DNA: TGCACCAGCAGGTTATGTCTGCTATCTGGAAACACCATATATTTT; CDR3 protein: CTSRLCLLSGNTIYF
J gene: TRBJ2-5; clone size: -; D gene: TRBD2; V gene: TRBV7-9; CDR3 DNA: TGTGCCAGCAGCTTAGAACTAGCGGCGCAAGAGACCCAGTACTTC; CDR3 protein: CASSLELAAQETQYF
J gene: TRBJ2-7; clone size: -; D gene: -; V gene: TRBV5-6; CDR3 DNA: TGTGCCAGCAGCTTGGAGGGTCGGGAAACCTACGAGCAGTACTTC; CDR3 protein: CASSLEGRETYEQYF
J gene: TRBJ2-5; clone size: -; D gene: -; V gene: TRBV19; CDR3 DNA: TGTGCCAGTAGCTTCCCCGGGGGCGGAGAGACCCAGTACTTC; CDR3 protein: CASSFPGGGETQYF
J gene: TRBJ2-5; clone size: -; D gene: -; V gene: TRBV6-5; CDR3 DNA: TGTGCCAGCAGTTACTCACGCGCTTTGGGGGAGACCCAGTACTTC; CDR3 protein: CASSYSRALGETQYF
J gene: TRBJ2-2; clone size: -; D gene: -; V gene: TRBV5-1; CDR3 DNA: TGCGCCAGCAGCTTGGGACGGACGAACACCGGGGAGCTGTTTTTT; CDR3 protein: CASSLGRTNTGELFF
J gene: TRBJ1-2; clone size: -; D gene: -; V gene: TRBV6-5; CDR3 DNA: TGTGCCAGCAGTTCTTTAGGTCTCCAGGGGTCCGTTGGCTACACCTTC; CDR3 protein: CASSSLGLQGSVGYTF
J gene: TRBJ1-4; clone size: -; D gene: -; V gene: TRBV15; CDR3 DNA: TGTGCCACCAGCAGGGTAGGGCCCCGCGAAAAACTGTTTTTT; CDR3 protein: CATSRVGPREKLFF
J gene: TRBJ1-4; clone size: -; D gene: -; V gene: TRBV6-5; CDR3 DNA: TGTGCCAGCAGTTATCGGGGCGTAAACGGGGAAAAACTGTTTTTT; CDR3 protein: CASSYRGVNGEKLFF
J gene: TRBJ2-2; clone size: -; D gene: TRBD1; V gene: TRBV15; CDR3 DNA: TGTGCCACCAGCAGACATCCTTCCCGAGCAGGGGGTAAAGACACCGGGGAGCTGTTTTTT; CDR3 protein: CATSRHPSRAGGKDTGELFF
J gene: TRBJ1-5; clone size: once; D gene: -; V gene: TRBV5-1; CDR3 DNA: TGCGCCAGCAGTCCGTCAGGCAATCAGCCCCAGCATTTT; CDR3 protein: CASSPSGNQPQHF
J gene: TRBJ1-4; clone size: -; D gene: -; V gene: TRBV5-6; CDR3 DNA: TGTGCCAGCAGCTTGGCGACAAGGGGGAAGGAAAAACTGTTTTTT; CDR3 protein: CASSLATRGKEKLFF
J gene: TRBJ1-2; clone size: -; D gene: -; V gene: TRBV15; CDR3 DNA: TGTGCCACCAGCAGAGAAGGATCGGACTATGGCTACACCTTC; CDR3 protein: CATSREGSDYGYTF
J gene: TRBJ1-1; clone size: -; D gene: -; V gene: TRBV29-1; CDR3 DNA: TGCAGCGTTGAAGGCCACCCGGGACTGGAGACCAAGGGGGCTTTCTTT; CDR3 protein: CSVEGHPGLETKGAFF
J gene: TRBJ1-6; clone size: once; D gene: TRBD1; V gene: TRBV5-5; CDR3 DNA: TGTGCCAGCAGCTTGGAAGGCGTGGGCAGGGGGCTCTCACCCCTCCACTTT; CDR3 protein: CASSLEGVGRGLSPLHF
J gene: TRBJ2-3; clone size: -; D gene: TRBD2; V gene: TRBV28; CDR3 DNA: TGTGCCAGCAGCAACCGTGGACTAGCGGTTTGGTCAGATACGCAGTATTTT; CDR3 protein: CASSNRGLAVWSDTQYF
J gene: TRBJ1-2; clone size: -; D gene: -; V gene: TRBV20-1; CDR3 DNA: TGCAGTGCTCAGCCCTGGGGAGGCTACACCTTC; CDR3 protein: CSAQPWGGYTF
J gene: TRBJ2-7; clone size: -; D gene: TRBD1; V gene: TRBV7-6; CDR3 DNA: TGTGCCAGCAGCCCGGGACAGGGAAACTACGAGCAGTACTTC; CDR3 protein: CASSPGQGNYEQYF